The rows below give T cell receptor beta chains drawn from one sample of a study of regulatory T cells in long-lasting Graves disease. TCRdb re-called the multiplex PCR reads with MiXCR, one entry per CDR3 protein. The sample yields about 440,000 distinct CDR3 sequences, about 16% seen once. The same data also contributed to another study, on T cells in Graves' hyperthyroidism and ophthalmopathy.

The material was peripheral blood mononuclear cells (PBMCs), obtained at new diagnosis, from a patient treated with antithyroid drugs. Receptors originate from a woman in her 30s with Graves disease. CDR3s include the opening cysteine and the closing phenylalanine or tryptophan. D genes are given only for firm matches. Where a row states a size, it is once, few, many or the class of an expanded clone; other rows omit it.

cdr3_aa	cdr3_nt	clone_size	j_call	v_call	d_call
CASSFLAGQNYEQYF	TGTGCCAGCAGTTTCCTAGCGGGCCAAAACTACGAGCAGTACTTC	many	TRBJ2-7	TRBV28	TRBD2
CASSLLRTGRRGNTIYF	TGTGCCAGCAGCTTACTTCGGACAGGGCGAAGGGGAAACACCATATATTTT	.	TRBJ1-3	TRBV7-9	TRBD1
CASSLSTGVTYEQYF	TGTGCCAGCAGTTTATCTACAGGGGTGACCTACGAGCAGTACTTC	many	TRBJ2-7	TRBV27	TRBD1
CASSIWVGQGSNQPQHF	TGTGCCAGTAGTATTTGGGTCGGGCAGGGGAGCAATCAGCCCCAGCATTTT	many	TRBJ1-5	TRBV19	.
CASSQVHGGRGTDTQYF	TGCGCCAGCAGCCAAGTTCACGGGGGTCGGGGCACAGATACGCAGTATTTT	.	TRBJ2-3	TRBV2	.
CSVRASGANEQFF	TGCAGTGTCCGGGCTAGCGGAGCCAATGAGCAGTTCTTC	many	TRBJ2-1	TRBV20-1	TRBD2
CASTPVGLEMNTEAFF	TGTGCCAGCACCCCAGTCGGACTGGAGATGAACACTGAAGCTTTCTTT	.	TRBJ1-1	TRBV28	.
CASSGLSGSSYNEQFF	TGTGCCAGCAGTGGGTTATCAGGTAGCTCCTACAATGAGCAGTTCTTC	many	TRBJ2-1	TRBV25-1	.
CSARTGASYEQYF	TGCAGTGCTCGGACAGGCGCATCCTACGAGCAGTACTTC	many	TRBJ2-7	TRBV20-1	TRBD1
CASSSTGGNVRETQYF	TGCGCCAGCAGCTCGACAGGGGGCAACGTCCGGGAGACCCAGTACTTC	many	TRBJ2-5	TRBV5-1	TRBD1
CASRVGRIPVYNSPLHF	TGCGCCAGCAGGGTTGGACGGATCCCCGTCTATAATTCACCCCTCCACTTT	few	TRBJ1-6	TRBV10-1	.
CASSLAGLAGSSEYEQYF	TGTGCCAGCAGCTTAGCGGGACTAGCGGGGTCCAGCGAATACGAGCAGTACTTC	.	TRBJ2-7	TRBV7-2	TRBD2
CATRDSGYSNQPQHF	TGTGCCACCCGGGACAGCGGATATAGCAATCAGCCCCAGCATTTT	few	TRBJ1-5	TRBV10-3	TRBD1
CASSRLGETQYF	TGTGCCAGCAGTAGGCTAGGGGAGACCCAGTACTTC	many	TRBJ2-5	TRBV5-4	.
CSADRAGGNTIYF	TGCAGTGCTGACAGGGCTGGCGGAAACACCATATATTTT	.	TRBJ1-3	TRBV20-1	TRBD1
CASSPPTSGVSYNEQFF	TGTGCCAGCAGTCCACCGACTAGCGGGGTCTCCTACAATGAGCAGTTCTTC	many	TRBJ2-1	TRBV27	TRBD2
CASSYPTQTGGMYGQYF	TGTGCCAGCAGTTACCCCACACAGACAGGGGGCATGTACGGGCAGTACTTC	.	TRBJ2-7	TRBV28	TRBD1
CASSQGHQGSIHGYTF	TGTGCCAGCAGCCAAGGTCATCAGGGGTCCATCCATGGCTACACCTTC	.	TRBJ1-2	TRBV3-1	.
CASSGTVRSPLHF	TGTGCCAGCAGTGGGACAGTCCGATCACCCCTCCACTTT	many	TRBJ1-6	TRBV6-4	.
CASSGQPNQPQHF	TGTGCCAGCTCAGGACAGCCAAATCAGCCCCAGCATTTT	few	TRBJ1-5	TRBV7-9	.
CATGTSGRASEQFF	TGTGCCACCGGAACTAGCGGGAGGGCCTCCGAGCAGTTCTTC	many	TRBJ2-1	TRBV24-1	TRBD2
CASSPSQGADGELFF	TGTGCCAGCAGCCCAAGTCAGGGGGCTGACGGGGAGCTGTTTTTT	many	TRBJ2-2	TRBV5-5	TRBD1
CASSGKCGEF	TGTGCCAGCAGCGGCAAATGTGGGGAATTC	.	TRBJ2-1	TRBV9	.
CASSYGADRPNTEAFF	TGTGCCAGCAGTTACGGGGCCGACAGGCCGAACACTGAAGCTTTCTTT	many	TRBJ1-1	TRBV6-5	.
CASSQGQGITHEQFF	TGTGCCAGCAGTCAGGGACAGGGGATAACTCATGAGCAGTTCTTC	many	TRBJ2-1	TRBV2	TRBD1
CASSFPTSGVTDTQYF	TGTGCCAGCAGCTTTCCGACTAGCGGGGTAACAGATACGCAGTATTTT	many	TRBJ2-3	TRBV5-6	TRBD2
CASSFGVSLDQPQHF	TGTGCCAGCAGTTTCGGGGTTTCCCTGGATCAGCCCCAGCATTTT	few	TRBJ1-5	TRBV28	.
CSARDIDRGEQFF	TGCAGTGCTAGAGATATAGATCGTGGTGAGCAGTTCTTC	.	TRBJ2-1	TRBV20-1	.
CASKPRWRTSGERETQYF	TGTGCCAGCAAACCCAGATGGCGGACTAGCGGGGAGCGAGAGACCCAGTACTTC	many	TRBJ2-5	TRBV6-2/TRBV6-3	TRBD2
CASSLAPSGSVPTYNEQFF	TGTGCCAGCAGTTTGGCCCCTAGCGGGAGTGTTCCTACCTACAATGAGCAGTTCTTC	many	TRBJ2-1	TRBV12-3/TRBV12-4	TRBD2
CASSPPVGAGQPQHF	TGTGCCAGCAGCCCCCCCGTGGGGGCCGGACAGCCCCAGCATTTT	few	TRBJ1-5	TRBV3-1	.
CSAPGGASIGETQYF	TGCAGCGCTCCGGGCGGGGCTTCCATCGGGGAGACCCAGTACTTC	.	TRBJ2-5	TRBV29-1	.
CATSRGVASQETQYF	TGTGCCACCAGCAGAGGTGTCGCCTCCCAAGAGACCCAGTACTTC	.	TRBJ2-5	TRBV15	.
CASSLGPSRDNEQFF	TGTGCCAGCAGCTTGGGGCCCTCCAGGGACAATGAGCAGTTCTTC	many	TRBJ2-1	TRBV11-2	.
CASSLGYPIGTGTYEQYF	TGTGCCAGCAGCTTAGGTTACCCAATCGGGACAGGGACCTACGAGCAGTACTTC	.	TRBJ2-7	TRBV11-3	TRBD1
CASSYSTNNEQFF	TGTGCCAGCAGTTACTCGACGAACAATGAGCAGTTCTTC	.	TRBJ2-1	TRBV6-6	.
CASSPGRAGELFF	TGTGCCAGCAGCCCTGGAAGGGCCGGGGAGCTGTTTTTT	many	TRBJ2-2	TRBV3-1	.